This TCR beta chain derives from a study of blood T cell repertoires in COVID-19 (dated by TCRdb to about 2020). With regard to the full study: Samples from collaborators originated in the United States, Italy and Spain and spanned both the acute and convalescent phases of COVID-19. The material from the prospective study consisted of cDNA or gDNA derived from T cells, B-cell-depleted T cells, or PBMCs. Deeply sampled blood TCRbeta repertoires from subjects exposed to, actively infected with, or recovered from COVID-19 were included in the dataset. The repertoires were released in a freely available public database meant as a resource for research on the immune response to SARS-CoV-2. Samples came from the ongoing ImmuneRACE study (first 160 participants) plus 1,254 subjects from 6 global collaborators. A de-identified subject ID, COVID-19 status, age in years and sex were almost always included in the sample metadata. Where HLA class I and class II types were available, the types were taken from metadata supplied by the sample provider, not from assay-based typing.

CDR1 MNHEY and CDR2 SVGAGI were looked up in the germline V gene. V is pruned by 4 bases and J by 6 bases, leaving 7 bases of the junction without a gene match. Measured from the cysteine to the phenylalanine, the CDR3 is 14 residues long. Of the read, only the CDR3 DNA is kept; its 42 bases are in frame from base 1. The immunoSEQ Assay, a bias-controlled multiplex PCR, was used to amplify TCRbeta CDR3 regions from genomic DNA. Turning to the authors' computational methods: Nucleated cell counts per sample were estimated from amplification of reference gene primers within the assay. To quantify the absolute abundance of each unique TCRbeta CDR3 rearrangement, sequence reads were collapsed and filtered. For each sample, productive Simpson clonality was calculated by taking the square root of Simpson's diversity index across productive rearrangements. What TCRdb holds here is the immuneACCESS table cut down to in-frame rearrangements. Part of the clones is not present; checked against another copy, under half of the missing clones reflect an unresolved V gene, and the others are unexplained. V, J and clone size derive from that table, while D and trimming were established from the DNA sequence. Within this sample are 200,000 to 250,000 clones, with approximately 92% of them counted one time only. Approximately 3.5% of the sample is held by the ten biggest clonotypes.

In the prospective study, participants were about 18 to 89 years old, resided in approximately 22 geographic areas of the United States, and were enrolled through a virtual design. To assign participants to cohorts, the prospective study relied on clinical history that participants themselves reported in a screening survey and a study questionnaire. In the prospective study, mobile phlebotomists collected whole blood, serum and a nasopharyngeal or oropharyngeal swab from each participant. Prospective study participants could optionally give additional blood draws and questionnaires over an approximately 2-month period. Blood samples from the prospective study were shipped frozen or at room temperature prior to DNA extraction. To note about this clone: Which antigen it targets is not known. Per-base qualities were not stored, and no clone one base away is much larger.

Study-level results and caveats: The amount of clinical and demographic metadata varied by source and participant and was provided uncurated.

Sequencing was performed on PBMCs or T cells enriched from blood (not recorded which). Recombination connected TRBV6-5 to TRBJ1-1, with 8 bases aligning to TRBD1. The source of this sequence is a woman under 30 in a cohort exposed to, infected with or recovered from COVID-19 (not recorded which). The nucleotides are TGTGCCAGCAGTTTAGGACAGGGAAGCTCTGAAGCTTTCTTT. Its coded protein is CASSLGQGSSEAFF.